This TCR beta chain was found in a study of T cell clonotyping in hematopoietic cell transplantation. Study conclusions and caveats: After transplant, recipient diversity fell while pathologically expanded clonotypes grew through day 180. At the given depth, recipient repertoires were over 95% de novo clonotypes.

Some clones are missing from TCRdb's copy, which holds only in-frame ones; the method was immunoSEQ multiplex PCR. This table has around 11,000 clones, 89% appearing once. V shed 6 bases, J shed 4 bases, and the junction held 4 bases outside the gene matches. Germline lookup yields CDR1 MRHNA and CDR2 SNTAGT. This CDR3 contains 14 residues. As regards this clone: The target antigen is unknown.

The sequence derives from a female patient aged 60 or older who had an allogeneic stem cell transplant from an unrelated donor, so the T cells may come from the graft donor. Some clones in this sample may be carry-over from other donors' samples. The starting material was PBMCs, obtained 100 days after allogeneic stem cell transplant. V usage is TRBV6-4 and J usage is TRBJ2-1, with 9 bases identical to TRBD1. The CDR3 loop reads CASSRDREYNEQFF. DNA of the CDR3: TGTGCCAGCAGCCGGGACAGGGAGTACAATGAGCAGTTCTTC.